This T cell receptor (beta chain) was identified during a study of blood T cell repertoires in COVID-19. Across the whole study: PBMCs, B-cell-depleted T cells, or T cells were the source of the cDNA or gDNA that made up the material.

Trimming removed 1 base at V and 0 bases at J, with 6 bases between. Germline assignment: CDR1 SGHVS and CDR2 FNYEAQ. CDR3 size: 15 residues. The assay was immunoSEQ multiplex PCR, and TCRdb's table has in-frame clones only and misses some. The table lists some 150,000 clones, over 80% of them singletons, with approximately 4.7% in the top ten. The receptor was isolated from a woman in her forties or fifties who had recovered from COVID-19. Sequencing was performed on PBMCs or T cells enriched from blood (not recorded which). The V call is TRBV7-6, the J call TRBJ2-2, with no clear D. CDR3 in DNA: TGTGCCAGCAGCTTAGACAGAGCGAACACCGGGGAGCTGTTTTTT. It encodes CASSLDRANTGELFF.